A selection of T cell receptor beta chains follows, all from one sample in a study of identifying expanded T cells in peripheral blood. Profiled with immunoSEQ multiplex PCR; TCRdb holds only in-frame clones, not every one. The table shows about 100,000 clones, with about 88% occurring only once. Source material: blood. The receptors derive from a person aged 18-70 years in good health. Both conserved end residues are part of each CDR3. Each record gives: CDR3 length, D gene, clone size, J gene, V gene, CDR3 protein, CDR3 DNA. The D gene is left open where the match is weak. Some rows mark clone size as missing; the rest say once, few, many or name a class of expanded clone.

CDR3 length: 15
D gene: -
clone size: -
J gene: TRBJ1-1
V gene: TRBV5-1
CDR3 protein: CASSLVRDAFGKAFF
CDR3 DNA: TGCGCCAGCAGCTTGGTAAGAGATGCGTTTGGAAAAGCTTTCTTT

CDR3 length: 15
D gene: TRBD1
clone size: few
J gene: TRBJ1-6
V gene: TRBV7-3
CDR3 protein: CASSASGTGYSPLHF
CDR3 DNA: TGTGCCAGCAGCGCGTCCGGGACAGGGTATTCACCCCTCCACTTT

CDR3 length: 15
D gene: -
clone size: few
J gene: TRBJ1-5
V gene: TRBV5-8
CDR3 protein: CASSLGTLGDQPQHF
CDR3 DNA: TGTGCCAGCAGCTTGGGGACCTTGGGGGATCAGCCCCAGCATTTT

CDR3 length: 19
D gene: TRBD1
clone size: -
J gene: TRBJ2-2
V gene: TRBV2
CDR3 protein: CASRSRPTGGSHNTGELFF
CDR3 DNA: TGTGCCAGCAGATCACGTCCGACAGGGGGGTCACACAACACCGGGGAGCTGTTTTTT

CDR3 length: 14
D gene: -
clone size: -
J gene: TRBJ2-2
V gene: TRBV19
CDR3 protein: CASKNLGDTGELFF
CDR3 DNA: TGTGCCAGTAAGAACCTAGGGGACACCGGGGAGCTGTTTTTT

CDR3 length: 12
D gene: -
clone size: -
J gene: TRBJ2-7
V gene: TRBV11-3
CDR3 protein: CASSLHSYEQYF
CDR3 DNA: TGTGCCAGCAGCTTACACTCCTACGAGCAGTACTTC

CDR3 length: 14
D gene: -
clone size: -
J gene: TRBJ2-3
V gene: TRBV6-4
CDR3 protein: CASSDGGASDTQYF
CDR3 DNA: TGTGCCAGCAGTGACGGGGGGGCCTCCGATACGCAGTATTTT

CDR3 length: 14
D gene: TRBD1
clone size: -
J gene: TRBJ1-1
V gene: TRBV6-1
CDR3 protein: CASSGDRVSAEAFF
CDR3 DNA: TGTGCCAGCAGTGGAGACAGGGTCAGCGCTGAAGCTTTCTTT

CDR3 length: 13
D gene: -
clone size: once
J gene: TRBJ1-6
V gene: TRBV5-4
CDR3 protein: CASSLDYNSPLHF
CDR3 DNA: TGTGCCAGCAGCTTGGACTATAATTCACCCCTCCACTTT

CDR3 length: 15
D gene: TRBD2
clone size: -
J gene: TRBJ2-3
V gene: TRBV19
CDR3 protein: CASSSGGAGTDTQYF
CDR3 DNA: TGTGCCAGTAGTTCCGGGGGGGCCGGCACAGATACGCAGTATTTT

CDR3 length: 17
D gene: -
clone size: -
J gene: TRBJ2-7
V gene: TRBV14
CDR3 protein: CASSQSGLTTIGYEQYF
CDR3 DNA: TGTGCCAGCAGCCAATCTGGGCTCACAACTATTGGATACGAGCAGTACTTC

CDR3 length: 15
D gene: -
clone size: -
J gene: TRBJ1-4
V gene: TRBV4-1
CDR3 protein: CASSLPGSTNEKLFF
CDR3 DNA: TGCGCCAGCAGCCTCCCCGGTTCAACTAATGAAAAACTGTTTTTT

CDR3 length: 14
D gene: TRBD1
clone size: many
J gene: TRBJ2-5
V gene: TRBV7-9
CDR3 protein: CASSSRTGAQTQYF
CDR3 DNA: TGTGCCAGCAGCTCGAGGACAGGGGCCCAGACCCAGTACTTC

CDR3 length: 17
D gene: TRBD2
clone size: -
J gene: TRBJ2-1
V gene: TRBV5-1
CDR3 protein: CASSFGLAGHSYNEQFF
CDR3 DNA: TGCGCCAGCAGCTTTGGACTAGCGGGCCACTCCTACAATGAGCAGTTCTTC

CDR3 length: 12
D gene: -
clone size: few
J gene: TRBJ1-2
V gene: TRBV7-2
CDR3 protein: CASSLGPYGYTF
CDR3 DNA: TGTGCCAGCAGCTTAGGACCTTATGGCTACACCTTC

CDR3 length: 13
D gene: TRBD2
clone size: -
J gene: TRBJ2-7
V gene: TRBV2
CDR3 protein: CASRQTSGTEQYF
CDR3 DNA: TGTGCCAGCAGGCAAACTAGCGGGACAGAGCAGTACTTC

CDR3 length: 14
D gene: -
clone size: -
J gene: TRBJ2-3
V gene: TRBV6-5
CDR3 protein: CASSPQTSPDTQYF
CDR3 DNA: TGTGCCAGCAGTCCCCAAACAAGTCCAGATACGCAGTATTTT

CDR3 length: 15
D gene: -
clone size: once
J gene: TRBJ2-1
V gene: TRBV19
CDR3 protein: CATPRDSAPGSEQFF
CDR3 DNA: TGTGCCACCCCCCGGGACTCGGCCCCCGGGAGTGAGCAGTTCTTC

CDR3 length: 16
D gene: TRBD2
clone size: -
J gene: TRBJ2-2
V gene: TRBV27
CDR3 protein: CASSLESGVNTGELFF
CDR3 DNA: TGTGCCAGCAGTTTAGAGAGCGGGGTAAACACCGGGGAGCTGTTTTTT

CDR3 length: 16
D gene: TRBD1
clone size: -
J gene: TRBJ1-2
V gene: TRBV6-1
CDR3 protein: CASSAWDRAPNYGYTF
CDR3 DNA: TGTGCCAGCAGTGCCTGGGACAGGGCCCCGAACTATGGCTACACCTTC

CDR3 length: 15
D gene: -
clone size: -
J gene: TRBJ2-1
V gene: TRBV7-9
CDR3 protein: CASSLPGAIYNEQFF
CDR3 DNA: TGTGCCAGCAGCCTGCCCGGGGCGATCTACAATGAGCAGTTCTTC

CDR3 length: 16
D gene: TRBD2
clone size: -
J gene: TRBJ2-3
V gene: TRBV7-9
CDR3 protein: CASSLSAGGSTDTQYF
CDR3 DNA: TGTGCCAGCAGCTTAAGTGCGGGAGGGTCCACAGATACGCAGTATTTT

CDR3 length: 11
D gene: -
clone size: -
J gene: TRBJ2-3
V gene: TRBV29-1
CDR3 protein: CSVEPTDTQYF
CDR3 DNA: TGCAGCGTTGAACCCACAGATACGCAGTATTTT

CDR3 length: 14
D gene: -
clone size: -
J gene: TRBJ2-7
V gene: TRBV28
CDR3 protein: CASRADVLDTRQYF
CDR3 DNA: TGTGCCAGCAGGGCGGACGTATTGGACACAAGGCAGTACTTC

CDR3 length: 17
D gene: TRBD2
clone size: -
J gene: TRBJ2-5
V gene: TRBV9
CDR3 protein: CASSTGGLAGNQETQYF
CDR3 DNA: TGTGCCAGCAGCACCGGAGGACTAGCGGGGAACCAAGAGACCCAGTACTTC

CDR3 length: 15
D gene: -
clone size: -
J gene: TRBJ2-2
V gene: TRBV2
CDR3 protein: CASSEFRVVTGELFF
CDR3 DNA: TGTGCCAGCAGTGAATTCCGCGTGGTGACCGGGGAGCTGTTTTTT

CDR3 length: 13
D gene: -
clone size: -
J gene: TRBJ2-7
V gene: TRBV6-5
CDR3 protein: CASSLQYAYEQYF
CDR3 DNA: TGTGCCAGCAGTCTTCAGTACGCCTACGAGCAGTACTTC

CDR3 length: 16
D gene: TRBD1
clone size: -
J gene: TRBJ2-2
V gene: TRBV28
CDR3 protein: CASSTTGQGHTGELFF
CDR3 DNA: TGTGCCAGCAGCACGACGGGACAGGGACACACCGGGGAGCTGTTTTTT

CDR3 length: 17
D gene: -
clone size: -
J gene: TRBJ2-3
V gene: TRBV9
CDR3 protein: CASSVDGEGEYTDTQYF
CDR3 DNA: TGTGCCAGCAGCGTAGACGGGGAGGGGGAGTACACAGATACGCAGTATTTT

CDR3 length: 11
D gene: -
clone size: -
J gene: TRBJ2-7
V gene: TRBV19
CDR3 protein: CASSGSYEQYF
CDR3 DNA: TGTGCCAGTAGCGGGAGCTACGAGCAGTACTTC

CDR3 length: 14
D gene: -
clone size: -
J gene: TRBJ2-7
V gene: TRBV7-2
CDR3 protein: CASSLRAVSYEQYF
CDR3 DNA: TGTGCCAGCAGCTTAAGGGCCGTCTCCTACGAGCAGTACTTC

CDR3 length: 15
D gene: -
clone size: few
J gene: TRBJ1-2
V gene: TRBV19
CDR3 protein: CASSHPLGKYYGYTF
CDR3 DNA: TGTGCCAGTAGTCACCCTCTGGGGAAGTACTATGGCTACACCTTC

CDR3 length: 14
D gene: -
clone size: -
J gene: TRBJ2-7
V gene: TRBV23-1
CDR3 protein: CASSLPQVSYEQYF
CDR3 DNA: TGCGCCAGCAGTCTCCCCCAGGTATCCTACGAGCAGTACTTC

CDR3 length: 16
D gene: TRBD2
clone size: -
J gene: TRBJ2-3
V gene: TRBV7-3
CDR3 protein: CASSRQGLAGDPTQYF
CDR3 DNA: TGTGCCAGCAGCCGCCAAGGACTAGCGGGAGATCCTACGCAGTATTTT

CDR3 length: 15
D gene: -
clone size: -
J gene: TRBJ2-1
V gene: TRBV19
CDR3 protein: CASSYHRQVRNEQFF
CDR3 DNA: TGTGCCAGTAGTTATCACCGACAGGTTCGGAATGAGCAGTTCTTC

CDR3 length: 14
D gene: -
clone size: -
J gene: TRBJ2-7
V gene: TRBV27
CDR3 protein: CASSLGRELYEQYF
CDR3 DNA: TGTGCCAGCAGTTTAGGACGGGAGCTCTACGAGCAGTACTTC

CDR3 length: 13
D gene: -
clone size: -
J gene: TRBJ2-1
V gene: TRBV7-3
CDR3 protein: CASSFAGMNEQFF
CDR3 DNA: TGTGCCAGCAGCTTCGCGGGTATGAATGAGCAGTTCTTC

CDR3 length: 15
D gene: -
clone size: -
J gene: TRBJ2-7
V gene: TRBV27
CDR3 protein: CASSLRRGGSYEQYF
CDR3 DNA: TGTGCCAGCAGTTTAAGAAGGGGGGGCTCCTACGAGCAGTACTTC

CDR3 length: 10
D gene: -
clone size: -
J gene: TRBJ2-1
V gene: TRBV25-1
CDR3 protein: CASSENEQFF
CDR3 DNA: TGTGCCAGCAGTGAAAATGAGCAGTTCTTC

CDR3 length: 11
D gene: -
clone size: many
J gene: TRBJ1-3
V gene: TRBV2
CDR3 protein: CASSVGNTIYF
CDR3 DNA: TGTGCCAGCAGTGTGGGAAACACCATATATTTT

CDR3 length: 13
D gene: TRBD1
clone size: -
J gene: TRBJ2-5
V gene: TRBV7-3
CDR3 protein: CASSPGTEETQYF
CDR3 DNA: TGTGCCAGCAGCCCAGGGACAGAAGAGACCCAGTACTTC

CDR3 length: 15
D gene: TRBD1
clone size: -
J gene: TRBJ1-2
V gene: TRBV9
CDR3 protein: CASSFAGTGTGGYTF
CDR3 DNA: TGTGCCAGCAGCTTCGCCGGGACAGGGACGGGAGGCTACACCTTC

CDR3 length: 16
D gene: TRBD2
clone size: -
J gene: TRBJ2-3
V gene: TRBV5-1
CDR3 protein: CASSLLPSGRTDTQYF
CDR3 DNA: TGCGCCAGCAGCTTGCTACCTAGCGGGAGGACAGATACGCAGTATTTT

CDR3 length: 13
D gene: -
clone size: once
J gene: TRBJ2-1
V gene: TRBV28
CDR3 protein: CASSSGFYNEQFF
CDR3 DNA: TGTGCCAGCAGTTCCGGGTTCTACAATGAGCAGTTCTTC

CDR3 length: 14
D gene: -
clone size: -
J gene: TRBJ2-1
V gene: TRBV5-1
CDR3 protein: CASSLVASSNEQFF
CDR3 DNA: TGCGCCAGCAGCTTGGTCGCTAGTTCTAATGAGCAGTTCTTC

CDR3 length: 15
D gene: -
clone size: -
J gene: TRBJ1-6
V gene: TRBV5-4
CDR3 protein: CASSNTQVWDSPLHF
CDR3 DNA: TGTGCCAGCAGCAACACCCAGGTTTGGGATTCACCCCTCCACTTT

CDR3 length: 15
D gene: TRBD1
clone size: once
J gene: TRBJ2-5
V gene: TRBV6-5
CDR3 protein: CASSPRQGQMETQYF
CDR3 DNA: TGTGCCAGCAGTCCCAGACAGGGACAAATGGAGACCCAGTACTTC

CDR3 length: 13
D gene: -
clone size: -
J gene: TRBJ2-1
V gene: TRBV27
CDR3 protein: CASSLDRINEQFF
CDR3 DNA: TGTGCCAGCAGTTTGGACAGAATCAATGAGCAGTTCTTC

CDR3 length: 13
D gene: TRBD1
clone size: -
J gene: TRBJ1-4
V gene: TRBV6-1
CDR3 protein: CASSHPPRGLLFF
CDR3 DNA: TGTGCCAGCAGTCATCCCCCCAGGGGGCTTCTGTTTTTT

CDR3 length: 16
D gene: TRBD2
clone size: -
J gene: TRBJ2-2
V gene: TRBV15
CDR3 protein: CATSRALAGGTGELFF
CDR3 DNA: TGTGCCACCAGCAGAGCCCTAGCGGGAGGAACCGGGGAGCTGTTTTTT

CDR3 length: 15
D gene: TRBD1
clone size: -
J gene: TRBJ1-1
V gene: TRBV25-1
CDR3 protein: CASSAAGTGGTEAFF
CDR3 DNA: TGTGCCAGCAGTGCAGCCGGGACAGGGGGGACTGAAGCTTTCTTT